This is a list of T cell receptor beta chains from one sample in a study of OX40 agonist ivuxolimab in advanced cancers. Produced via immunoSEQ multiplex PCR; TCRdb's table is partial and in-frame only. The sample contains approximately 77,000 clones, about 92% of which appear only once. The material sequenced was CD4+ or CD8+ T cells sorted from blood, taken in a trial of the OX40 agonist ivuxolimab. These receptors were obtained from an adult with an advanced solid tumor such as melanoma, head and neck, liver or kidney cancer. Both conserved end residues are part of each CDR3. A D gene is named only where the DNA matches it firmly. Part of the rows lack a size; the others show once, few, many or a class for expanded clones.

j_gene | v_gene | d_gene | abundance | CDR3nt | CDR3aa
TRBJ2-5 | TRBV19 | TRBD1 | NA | TGTGCCAGTAGTGTCAACGGACAGGGGGCTAAAGAGACCCAGTACTTC | CASSVNGQGAKETQYF
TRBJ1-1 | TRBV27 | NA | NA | TGTGCCAGCAGTTTTCGGGGCCACACTGAAGCTTTCTTT | CASSFRGHTEAFF
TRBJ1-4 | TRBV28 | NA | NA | TGTGCCAGCAGTTCGTTGGCAGGGGCAAGAGAAAAACTGTTTTTT | CASSSLAGAREKLFF
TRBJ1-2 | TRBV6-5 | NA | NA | TGTGCCAGCAGTTTACAAGGGGCGAACTATGGCTACACCTTC | CASSLQGANYGYTF
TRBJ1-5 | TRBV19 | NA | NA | TGTGCCAGTAGTAGAGACATGGATGTAATCAGCAATCAGCCCCAGCATTTT | CASSRDMDVISNQPQHF
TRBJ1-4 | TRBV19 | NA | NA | TGTGCCAGTAGTACCCCCATTAGATCTTACGGAACTAATGAAAAACTGTTTTTT | CASSTPIRSYGTNEKLFF
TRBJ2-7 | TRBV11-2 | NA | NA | TGTGCCAGCAGCTTATTTAGCTACGAGCAGTACTTC | CASSLFSYEQYF
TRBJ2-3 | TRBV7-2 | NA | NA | TGTGCCAGCAGCTTACTCTCGGCAGCCTGGGGCCGAGATACGCAGTATTTT | CASSLLSAAWGRDTQYF
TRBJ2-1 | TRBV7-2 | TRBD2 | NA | TGTGCCAGCAGCTTAGGGACTAGCCCTAAAATCCATGAGCAGTTCTTC | CASSLGTSPKIHEQFF
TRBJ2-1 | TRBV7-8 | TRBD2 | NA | TGTGCCAGCAACAAAGGCACCGGGACTAGCGAGGGTGAGCAGTTCTTC | CASNKGTGTSEGEQFF
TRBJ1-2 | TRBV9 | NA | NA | TGTGCCAGCAGCCGTACGGGGGCAAACTATGGCTACACCTTC | CASSRTGANYGYTF
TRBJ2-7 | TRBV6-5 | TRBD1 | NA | TGTGCCAGCAGTCCAACAGGGGGTCAAACCTACGAGCAGTACTTC | CASSPTGGQTYEQYF
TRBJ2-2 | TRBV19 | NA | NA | TGTGCCAGTAGTATAACCGCAGAGAACACCGGGGAGCTGTTTTTT | CASSITAENTGELFF
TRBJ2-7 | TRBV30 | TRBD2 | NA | TGTGCCTGGAGTGTTACTAGCGTCTACGAGCAGTACTTC | CAWSVTSVYEQYF
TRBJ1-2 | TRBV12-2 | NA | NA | TGTGCAAGTCGCTTAGGGTCTGGGGTAATTTACTATGGCTACACCTTC | CASRLGSGVIYYGYTF
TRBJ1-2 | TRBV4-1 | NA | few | TGCGCCAGCAGCTCTCCGTGGGCTAATCATGGCTACACCTTC | CASSSPWANHGYTF
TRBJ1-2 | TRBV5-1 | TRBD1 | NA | TGCGCCAGCCACCCCACGGTCGCCCAGACAGGGGGCGATGGCTACACCTTC | CASHPTVAQTGGDGYTF
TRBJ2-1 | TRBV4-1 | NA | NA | TGCGCCAGCAGCCAGCAACTAGCAGGCAATGAGCAGTTCTTC | CASSQQLAGNEQFF
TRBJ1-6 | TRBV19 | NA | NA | TGTGCCAGTAGCAATCGACAGGCGGTGAATTCACCCCTCCACTTT | CASSNRQAVNSPLHF
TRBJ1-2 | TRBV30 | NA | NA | TGTGCCTGGGGGGCCCCCAGTGGCTACACCTTC | CAWGAPSGYTF
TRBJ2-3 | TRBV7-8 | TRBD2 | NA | TGTGCCAGCAGCTCGCCGGGACTAGCGGGGGGGAGCACAGATACGCAGTATTTT | CASSSPGLAGGSTDTQYF
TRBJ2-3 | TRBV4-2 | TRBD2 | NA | TGTGCCAGCAGCTTACCGGGAGGAAGTACACAGTATTTT | CASSLPGGSTQYF
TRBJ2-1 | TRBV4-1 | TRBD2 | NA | TGCGCCAGCAGCCAAGAGGGGACTAGAGGTGGCAATGAGCAGTTCTTC | CASSQEGTRGGNEQFF
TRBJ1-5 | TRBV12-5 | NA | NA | TGTGCTAGTGGTTTGGATAGCGTGGGGGTAGGTCAGCCCCAGCATTTT | CASGLDSVGVGQPQHF
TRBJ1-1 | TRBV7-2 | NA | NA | TGTGCCAGCAGCTTCACGGGGGGTGGTCCCCACATGAACACTGAAGCTTTCTTT | CASSFTGGGPHMNTEAFF
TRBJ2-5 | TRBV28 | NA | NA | TGTGCCAGCAGTTTTCGGCAGGGTGGGGGCCAAGAGACCCAGTACTTC | CASSFRQGGGQETQYF
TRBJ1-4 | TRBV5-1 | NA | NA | TGCGCCAGCAGCCCTAATGTAGGCACTGCTAATGAAAAACTGTTTTTT | CASSPNVGTANEKLFF
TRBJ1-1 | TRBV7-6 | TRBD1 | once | TGTGCCAGCAGCTTCCGGACAGGGCAGGACACTGAAGCTTTCTTT | CASSFRTGQDTEAFF
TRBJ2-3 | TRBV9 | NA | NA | TGTGCCAGCAGCGCCTGGACACACACAGATACGCAGTATTTT | CASSAWTHTDTQYF
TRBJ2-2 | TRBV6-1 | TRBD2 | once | TGTGCCAGCATTTTACTAGCGGGCGGGGAGCTGTTTTTT | CASILLAGGELFF
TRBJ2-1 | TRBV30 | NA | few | TGTGCCTGGGCAGGTGGGGGGAGCAATGAGCAGTTCTTC | CAWAGGGSNEQFF
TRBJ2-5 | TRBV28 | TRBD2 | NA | TGTGCCAGCCCCCCCCGAACGGCAGGACTAGCGGGAGGCCAAGAGACCCAGTACTTC | CASPPRTAGLAGGQETQYF
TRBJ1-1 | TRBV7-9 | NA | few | TGTGCCAGCAGCTTCCGACAGTCCACTGAAGCTTTCTTT | CASSFRQSTEAFF
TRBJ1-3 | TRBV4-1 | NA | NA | TGCGCCAGCAGCCGGCAGCTCTCTGGAAACACCATATATTTT | CASSRQLSGNTIYF
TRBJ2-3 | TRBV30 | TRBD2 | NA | TGTGCCTGGAGCCCGCTAGCGGGAGGACTTATAAAGGGTCCAGATACGCAGTATTTT | CAWSPLAGGLIKGPDTQYF
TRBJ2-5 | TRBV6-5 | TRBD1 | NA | TGTGCCAGCACACGGACAGGGCAAGAGACCCAGTACTTC | CASTRTGQETQYF
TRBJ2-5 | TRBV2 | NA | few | TGTGCCAGCAGTGGATTGGGGGTGGAGACCCAGTACTTC | CASSGLGVETQYF
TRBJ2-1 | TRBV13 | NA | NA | TGTGCCAGCAGCTTAGCCGGCGGCCGGGAACGGGAGCAGTTCTTC | CASSLAGGREREQFF
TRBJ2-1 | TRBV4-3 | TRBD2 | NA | TGCGCCAGCAGCCAAGGCTCAGCGGGAGCTGACAATGAGCAGTTCTTC | CASSQGSAGADNEQFF
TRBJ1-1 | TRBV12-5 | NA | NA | TGTGCTAGTGGTTTGGTACGGGGAGGGAGTGGGATGAACACTGAAGCTTTCTTT | CASGLVRGGSGMNTEAFF
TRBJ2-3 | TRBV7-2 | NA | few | TGTGCCAGCAGCTTTGGGGGTCTGAGGTACACAGATACGCAGTATTTT | CASSFGGLRYTDTQYF
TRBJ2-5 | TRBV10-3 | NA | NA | TGTGCCATCAGTGAAGGAGGAGGAGAGACCCAGTACTTC | CAISEGGGETQYF
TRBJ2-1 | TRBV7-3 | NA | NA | TGTGCCAGCAGCTTAATACCCAGCCCATCCTACAATGAGCAGTTCTTC | CASSLIPSPSYNEQFF
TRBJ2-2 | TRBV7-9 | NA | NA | TGTGCCAGCGGGCAGGGCGCGAACACCGGGGAGCTGTTTTTT | CASGQGANTGELFF
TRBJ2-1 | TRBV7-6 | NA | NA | TGTGCCAGCAGCTTAGGAACACCGGTGGGTGAGCAGTTCTTC | CASSLGTPVGEQFF
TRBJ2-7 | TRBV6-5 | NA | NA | TGTGCCAGCAGTTACAGCCGGGGCGGGTCCTCCTACGAGCAGTACTTC | CASSYSRGGSSYEQYF
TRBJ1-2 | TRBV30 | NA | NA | TGTGCCTGGAAAAAGGACGGGGCAGGTGGCTACACCTTC | CAWKKDGAGGYTF
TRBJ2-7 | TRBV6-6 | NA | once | TGTGCCAGCCAGTTGCGCGTCGAGGTAGTCTACGAGCAGTACTTC | CASQLRVEVVYEQYF
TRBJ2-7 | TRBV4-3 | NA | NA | TGCGCCAGCAGCACGGGGTCGGTCCACGAGCAGTACTTC | CASSTGSVHEQYF
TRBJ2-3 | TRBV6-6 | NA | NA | TGTGCCAGCAGTTACGGGTTGATAGCACCCCCAGATACGCAGTATTTT | CASSYGLIAPPDTQYF
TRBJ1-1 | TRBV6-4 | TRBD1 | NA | TGTGCCAGCAGTGACCAACACAGGGGGGGGACTGAAGCTTTCTTT | CASSDQHRGGTEAFF
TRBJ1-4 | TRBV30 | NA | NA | TGTGCCTGGAATCGTATACAGGCCGGTGAAAAACTGTTTTTT | CAWNRIQAGEKLFF
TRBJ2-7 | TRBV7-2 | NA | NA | TGTGCCAGCAGCCCATTTCAATCCTACGAGCAGTACTTC | CASSPFQSYEQYF
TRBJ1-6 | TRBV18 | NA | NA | TGTGCCAGCTCAACTAGTCCCGATTCACCCCTCCACTTT | CASSTSPDSPLHF